One and the same sample provided the 32 T cell receptor beta chains below, sequenced in a study of T cells in Graves' hyperthyroidism and ophthalmopathy. Template material for amplifying TCR beta CDR3 regions consisted of RNA transcripts. HTBI primers drove first-round RT-PCR of the TCR CDR3. In TCRdb, the multiplex PCR reads were re-called with MiXCR into one record per CDR3 protein. This table holds 300,000 to 450,000 distinct CDR3 sequences, approximately 15% found once. Sample: blood. These receptors came from a woman under 40 with Graves' hyperthyroidism.

This clonotype was detected only a few times. The rearrangement links TRBV9 to TRBJ1-4; a weak D match, TRBD1 (6 bases). V was shortened by 0 bases and J by 7 bases, with 13 bases between the two germline ends. Germline CDR1 SGDLS, CDR2 YYNGEE. This CDR3 has 15 residues. The CDR3 DNA is TGTGCCAGCAGCGTAGGGGACAATGGAGGTGAAAAACTGTTTTTT. Encoded protein: CASSVGDNGGEKLFF.

This clonotype was seen a few times. The V gene is TRBV5-1, the J gene TRBJ2-5, with 12 nucleotides matching TRBD2. The CDR3 extends over 18 amino acids. Germline-derived CDR1 and CDR2 are SGHRS and YFSETQ. V shed 0 bases and J 5 bases; nucleotides not matched to a gene: 11. Here the CDR3 DNA reads TGCGCCAGCAGCTTGGGTCGACTAGCGGGAGTGATGGGGGAGACCCAGTACTTC. Amino acids: CASSLGRLAGVMGETQYF.

The V gene is TRBV7-9, the J gene TRBJ2-7, with D unclear. Germline-derived CDR1 and CDR2 are SEHNR and FQNEAQ (reference sequence). The CDR3 is made up of 15 amino acids. Trimming removed 5 bases at V and 0 bases at J, with 14 bases between. The CDR3 loop is CASSPRTGVSYEQYF. The CDR3 DNA is TGTGCCAGCAGCCCTCGGACCGGTGTCTCCTACGAGCAGTACTTC.

This clonotype was counted at least ten times. The rearrangement links TRBV7-9 to TRBJ1-1, with 7 bases aligning to TRBD1. The CDR3 length is 14 residues. Germline CDR1 and CDR2: SEHNR and FQNEAQ (reference sequence). With 6 bases clipped from V and 4 bases from J, the junction kept 8 bases outside the gene matches. In nucleotides, the CDR3 is TGTGCCAGCAGTTCGACAGGGCGGGTCACTGAAGCTTTCTTT. Translating gives CASSSTGRVTEAFF.

The sample holds a few counts of this clonotype. The rearrangement uses TRBV19 and TRBJ2-7; 14 nucleotides agree with TRBD2. Germline V gives CDR1 LNHDA, CDR2 SQIVND (reference sequence). Unmatched junction bases numbered 5, after V lost 4 bases and J lost 6 bases. The CDR3 is 15 residues long. Here the CDR3 DNA reads TGTGCCAGTAGTACAACCGGGACTAGCGGGAGCGAGCAGTACTTC. Translating gives CASSTTGTSGSEQYF.

This clonotype was detected many times. This chain connects TRBV10-3 to TRBJ2-1; D is ambiguous. The CDR3 runs to 14 residues. Germline CDR1 is ENHRY and CDR2 is SYGVKD. The V gene lost 5 bases and the J gene lost 1 base, with 9 bases spanning the gap. This CDR3 reads CAISQQSSYNEQFF. In DNA form, the CDR3 reads TGTGCCATCAGTCAACAGTCGTCCTACAATGAGCAGTTCTTC.

This chain uses TRBV2 with TRBJ1-5; 12 nucleotides agree with TRBD1. The V segment lost 6 bases and the J segment 6 bases; nucleotides outside the gene matches: 3. Germline CDR1 SNHLY, CDR2 FYNNEI. This CDR3 contains 14 residues. CDR3 nucleotides: TGTGCCAGCAGCTGGGGACAGGGGGCTCAGCCCCAGCATTTT. This encodes CASSWGQGAQPQHF.

This clonotype has a count of ten or more. This chain connects TRBV2 to TRBJ1-5; TRBD1 is a possible D gene (5 bases). CDR3 length: 18 residues. Germline values: CDR1 SNHLY, CDR2 FYNNEI. Trimming took off 6 bases at V and 0 bases at J, with 21 bases between the two ends. Here the CDR3 reads CASSGTLIFWNSNQPQHF. Written as DNA, the CDR3 is TGTGCCAGCAGCGGGACCTTGATATTTTGGAATAGCAATCAGCCCCAGCATTTT.

This chain links TRBV7-8 with TRBJ1-1, with 8 bases lining up with TRBD1. CDR3 length: 15 amino acids. Losses at the gene ends were 5 bases for V and 4 bases for J; bases not matched to a gene: 9. Germline values: CDR1 SGHVS, CDR2 FQNEAQ. CDR3 amino acids: CASSPADREVTEAFF. DNA of the CDR3: TGTGCCAGCAGCCCGGCGGACAGGGAAGTCACTGAAGCTTTCTTT.

The rearrangement links TRBV18 to TRBJ2-7; 7 bases are a match to TRBD1. The trim removed 3 bases at V and 7 bases at J, leaving 12 bases unmatched. There are 15 residues in the CDR3. Germline-derived CDR1 and CDR2 are KGHSH and LQKENI. CDR3 residues: CASSPRDSLRREQYF. CDR3 DNA: TGTGCCAGCTCACCCCGGGACAGCTTACGGAGGGAGCAGTACTTC.

This clonotype was detected only a few times. V is TRBV7-9 and J is TRBJ2-5, with 8 bases identical to TRBD1. V was pared by 1 base and J by 2 bases, with 3 bases of the junction left unmatched. This CDR3 has 15 residues. Germline CDR1 SEHNR, CDR2 FQNEAQ (reference sequence). For the CDR3, the DNA is TGTGCCAGCAGCTTAGATGGGACAGGTCAAGAGACCCAGTACTTC. Translated, it gives CASSLDGTGQETQYF.

This clonotype was observed many times. V gene TRBV4-2 combines with J gene TRBJ2-1, with 7 bases lining up with TRBD2. The CDR3 consists of 16 residues. Germline V CDR1 and CDR2: LGHNA, YNFKEQ. V shed 0 bases and J 4 bases; nucleotides not matched to a gene: 6. The CDR3 sequence: CASSQDSYGRYNEQFF. CDR3 nucleotides: TGTGCCAGCAGCCAAGACTCTTACGGGAGGTACAATGAGCAGTTCTTC.

The chain recombines TRBV11-2 with TRBJ2-3, with 7 bases fitting TRBD1. The CDR3 length is 17 residues. V gave up 5 bases and J gave up 2 bases; unmatched junction bases: 13. Germline lookup yields CDR1 SGHAT and CDR2 FQNNGV. The CDR3 reads CASSQARGTDNTDTQYF. The CDR3 region has the DNA TGTGCCAGCAGCCAAGCCAGGGGGACAGATAACACAGATACGCAGTATTTT.

This clonotype was picked up one time. This may come from a read error, since a much larger clone is one base off. This chain uses TRBV28 with TRBJ1-4, with D uncertain. Germline lookup yields CDR1 MDHEN and CDR2 SYDVKM. This CDR3 has 15 amino acids. The V and J ends lost 8 bases and 0 bases respectively, with 13 bases between them. The CDR3 nucleotides are TGTGCCAGCGCCCCAAGGGATTCAACTAATGAAAAACTGTTTTTT. Translated: CASAPRDSTNEKLFF.

This clonotype has only one observation. Just one base apart from a much larger clone, this may be a read error. This chain uses TRBV10-3 with TRBJ2-7; no firm D call. TRBJ2-1 matches the DNA end more closely, so the J call is doubtful. CDR1 and CDR2 from the germline V gene are ENHRY and SYGVKD. The CDR3 has 15 residues. The CDR3 DNA sequence: TGTGCCATCAGTGAGGGGGTGGCCACACACTACGAGCAGTTCTTC. This codes for CAISEGVATHYEQFF.

The chain recombines TRBV6-5 with TRBJ2-2; TRBD1 agrees at 7 bases. Germline loops: CDR1 MNHEY, CDR2 SVGAGI. The CDR3 extends over 15 amino acids. The V and J ends lost 7 bases and 5 bases, in that order; junction bases with no gene match: 10. The CDR3 sequence: CASNYYRGVTGELFF. The CDR3 DNA follows: TGTGCCAGCAACTACTACAGGGGTGTGACCGGGGAGCTGTTTTTT.

This clonotype was picked up a small number of times. V and J are TRBV27 and TRBJ2-1; TRBD2 matches 16 bases. The CDR3 totals 18 residues. Germline CDR1 is MNHEY and CDR2 is SMNVEV (reference sequence). Germline trimming cut 7 bases from V and 9 bases from J; bases unmatched to any gene: 15. The CDR3 DNA reads as TGTGCCAGCACCACCGGGACTAGCGGGAGGGCCGGGCAAGGTGAGCAGTTCTTC. Its protein product is CASTTGTSGRAGQGEQFF.

The table lists this clonotype with a few counts. The chain links TRBV9 to TRBJ2-1; D gene unclear. The V gene lost 3 bases and the J gene lost 7 bases, with 5 bases spanning the gap. The CDR3 covers 11 residues. Per germline, CDR1 SGDLS and CDR2 YYNGEE. The CDR3 loop is CASSGSNEQFF. The CDR3 bases are TGTGCCAGCAGCGGGTCTAATGAGCAGTTCTTC. Full variable domain (remainder filled in from reference TRBV9 and TRBJ2-1): DSGVTQTPKHLITATGQRVTLRCSPRSGDLSVYWYQQSLDQGLQFLIQYYNGEERAKGNILERFSAQQFPDLHSELNLSSLELGDSALYFCASSGSNEQFFGPGTRLTVL.

This clonotype was observed at least ten times. V usage is TRBV27 and J usage is TRBJ2-3; D may be TRBD1 or TRBD2 (5 bases each). This CDR3 region has 15 residues. The V gene's germline CDR1 is MNHEY and CDR2 SMNVEV (reference sequence). V was pared by 5 bases and J by 0 bases, with 12 bases between. The chain's CDR3 is CASSLGAMSTDTQYF. In DNA form, the CDR3 reads TGTGCCAGCAGTCTCGGGGCGATGAGCACAGATACGCAGTATTTT.

This clonotype showed up many times. With a much larger clone just one base away, this may be a read error. The V gene is TRBV2, the J gene TRBJ2-5, with 8 nucleotides matching TRBD2. The V gene end was trimmed by 7 bases and the J gene end by 5 bases; junction bases not matched to a gene: 9. CDR1 SNHLY and CDR2 FYNNEI come from the germline V gene. The CDR3 totals 14 residues. The CDR3 region is CASTGLTGGETQYF. For the CDR3, the DNA is TGTGCCAGCACCGGACTAACGGGAGGGGAGACCCAGTACTTC.

This clonotype showed up just a few times. The chain has TRBV3-1 and TRBJ2-4; D gene ambiguous. CDR1 is LGHDT and CDR2 is YNNKEL in the germline V gene (reference sequence). The CDR3 consists of 16 residues. The V end was cut by 0 bases, the J end by 0 bases, with 9 bases between. CDR3 residues: CASSQDNILAKNIQYF. Here the CDR3 DNA reads TGTGCCAGCAGCCAAGATAATATTCTAGCCAAAAACATTCAGTACTTC.

At least ten counts were recorded for this clonotype. The CDR3 DNA sequence: TGTGCCAGCAGCCGGGGCGGGACAGGGAACACTGAAGCTTTCTTT. Protein product: CASSRGGTGNTEAFF. The chain links TRBV3-1 to TRBJ1-1, with 8 bases fitting TRBD1. This CDR3 spans 15 amino acids. With 4 bases clipped from V and 1 base from J, the junction kept 5 bases outside the gene matches. Germline lookup yields CDR1 LGHDT and CDR2 YNNKEL (reference sequence).

This clonotype was recorded at least ten times. The chain carries TRBV20-1 and TRBJ1-6; D is ambiguous. V shed 5 bases and J shed 13 bases, with 15 bases lying between them. This CDR3 is built from 12 residues. The germline V gene has CDR1 DFQATT and CDR2 SNEGSKA (reference sequence). The CDR3 spells CSAGPGVGPLHF. CDR3 sequence (DNA): TGCAGTGCTGGTCCGGGTGTAGGTCCCCTCCACTTT.

This clonotype came up a few times. The CDR3, as DNA: TGTGCCAGCAGAAATAGCGGAGAGTACAATGAGCAGTTCTTC. Translated: CASRNSGEYNEQFF. The chain joins TRBV12-3 or TRBV12-4 to TRBJ2-1; perhaps TRBD2 as D (6 bases). Trimming left V 6 bases short and J 4 bases short, with 13 bases between. The CDR3 is made up of 14 amino acids.

Of note for this clonotype: This sequence may be a read error, since a much larger clone differs from it by one base. The V and J genes are TRBV28 and TRBJ2-7; possibly TRBD2 for D (6 bases). V lost 9 bases to trimming and J lost 4 bases, with 16 bases between them. The germline V gene has CDR1 MDHEN and CDR2 SYDVKM. CDR3 length: 13 amino acids. CDR3 amino acids: CASSGGTIYEQYF. CDR3 nucleotide sequence: TGTGCCAGTTCAGGCGGGACGATATACGAGCAGTACTTC.

This clonotype was observed many times. The chain combines TRBV11-3 with TRBJ2-1; D is uncertain. Germline V gives CDR1 SGHNT, CDR2 YENEEA. V lost 1 base to trimming and J lost 0 bases, with 7 bases between them. The CDR3 is 15 amino acids. The CDR3: CASSLGQDSYNEQFF. In nucleotides, the CDR3 is TGTGCCAGCAGCTTAGGGCAGGACTCCTACAATGAGCAGTTCTTC.

The DNA for the CDR3 is TGTGCCAGCAGTGGATCAGGGAGATTAAGCTACGAGCAGTACTTC. Protein sequence: CASSGSGRLSYEQYF. The rearrangement uses TRBV25-1 and TRBJ2-7; the D call may be TRBD1 or TRBD2 (5 bases each). Trimming left V 4 bases short and J 3 bases short, with 16 bases between. Germline lookup yields CDR1 MGHDK and CDR2 SYGVNS. The CDR3 is 15 residues long.

There are a few counts of this clonotype. The chain employs TRBV10-3 and TRBJ2-1, with a weak D call TRBD2 (5 bases). V lost 8 bases to trimming and J lost 1 base, with 9 bases between them. This CDR3 region has 13 residues. Germline loops: CDR1 ENHRY, CDR2 SYGVKD. In DNA form, the CDR3 reads TGTGCCATCCTCCGGGAATCCTACAATGAGCAGTTCTTC. This codes for CAILRESYNEQFF.

The chain is built from TRBV10-3 and TRBJ1-5, with D uncertain. V was clipped by 3 bases and J by 1 base, with 19 bases between them. The CDR3 has 18 amino acids. Germline V gene data show CDR1 as ENHRY and CDR2 as SYGVKD. CDR3 sequence reads: CAISDRGHVGSSNQPQHF. The CDR3 region has the DNA TGTGCCATCAGTGACCGCGGCCATGTAGGATCGAGCAATCAGCCCCAGCATTTT.

This clonotype was counted at least ten times. V is TRBV11-2 and J is TRBJ1-4; D is possibly TRBD1 (6 bases). The CDR3 contains 16 residues. Per the germline V gene, CDR1 is SGHAT and CDR2 is FQNNGV. Between the trimmed V and J ends, which lost 1 base and 3 bases, there was a span of 12 bases. Written as DNA, the CDR3 is TGTGCCAGCAGCTTAGGTGGGACACTTGCTAATGAAAAACTGTTTTTT. Translated, it gives CASSLGGTLANEKLFF.

The genes are TRBV20-1 and TRBJ2-3; 10 bases line up with TRBD2. The CDR3 has 17 residues. Germline CDR1 reads DFQATT; CDR2 reads SNEGSKA (reference sequence). Trimming took 0 bases from V and 3 from J; bases not matched to a gene: 9. The CDR3 loop reads CSARDPAGGPSTDTQYF. The DNA for the CDR3 is TGCAGTGCTAGAGATCCAGCGGGAGGGCCCTCGACAGATACGCAGTATTTT.

This clonotype has more than one count but fewer than ten. The chain has TRBV28 and TRBJ1-2; 7 bases are a match to TRBD1. Germline CDR1 is MDHEN and CDR2 is SYDVKM. V lost 5 bases and J lost 8; bases outside the gene matches: 8. The CDR3 extends over 13 amino acids. In DNA, the CDR3 is TGTGCCAGCAGTCAGACAGGGTTAGGCGGCTACACCTTC. Its translation: CASSQTGLGGYTF.